Listed below are T cell receptor beta chains from one sample, sequenced in a study of cytomegalovirus exposure and HLA in healthy donors. Generated by immunoSEQ multiplex PCR, the TCRdb table keeps only in-frame clones and is missing some. The sample shows 90,000 to 120,000 clones, roughly 80% of them seen only once. Sequenced material: PBMCs. Every receptor here comes from a man aged 30 to 39 in good health and CMV-seronegative. Each CDR3 is given with its conserved first and last residue. The D gene is left open where the match is weak. Size is omitted from some rows. Given values are once, few, many or a class for expanded clones.

CDR3aa,CDR3nt,abundance,d_gene,v_gene,j_gene
CASSLELAGPYEQYF,TGCGCCAGCAGCTTGGAACTAGCGGGCCCCTACGAGCAGTACTTC,NA,TRBD2,TRBV5-1,TRBJ2-7
CASSWGEGYEQYF,TGTGCCAGCAGCTGGGGGGAGGGATACGAGCAGTACTTC,NA,TRBD2,TRBV5-6,TRBJ2-7
CAWSPNTGELFF,TGTGCCTGGAGTCCTAACACCGGGGAGCTGTTTTTT,NA,NA,TRBV30,TRBJ2-2
CAISDPPVGEDEQYF,TGTGCCATCAGTGATCCCCCGGTGGGGGAGGACGAGCAGTACTTC,few,NA,TRBV10-3,TRBJ2-7
CASSPGTALIEQYF,TGTGCCAGCAGTCCCGGGACAGCTCTTATCGAGCAGTACTTC,NA,TRBD1,TRBV28,TRBJ2-7
CAWKGQPGNTIYF,TGTGCCTGGAAGGGGCAGCCTGGAAACACCATATATTTT,once,NA,TRBV30,TRBJ1-3
CASSYRNTEAFF,TGTGCCAGTAGTTACAGGAACACTGAAGCTTTCTTT,NA,NA,TRBV19,TRBJ1-1
CARSHKGDTEAFF,TGTGCCAGAAGCCACAAGGGGGACACTGAAGCTTTCTTT,NA,NA,TRBV5-3,TRBJ1-1
CASSPTGFYGYTF,TGTGCCAGCAGCCCGACAGGCTTCTATGGCTACACCTTC,NA,NA,TRBV11-1,TRBJ1-2
CASSVRSDTQYF,TGTGCCAGCAGTGTTCGTTCAGATACGCAGTATTTT,NA,NA,TRBV2,TRBJ2-3
CASSVEAPATDTQYF,TGTGCCAGCAGTGTCGAAGCGCCCGCCACAGATACGCAGTATTTT,NA,NA,TRBV6-1,TRBJ2-3
CASSLVGGAIEQFF,TGTGCCAGCAGCTTAGTAGGGGGGGCCATTGAGCAGTTCTTC,NA,NA,TRBV11-1,TRBJ2-1
CSASRTGGLSEAFF,TGCAGCGCTTCTAGGACAGGGGGTTTGTCTGAAGCTTTCTTT,NA,TRBD1,TRBV29-1,TRBJ1-1
CASSHRTGRVKLFF,TGTGCCAGTAGCCACCGGACAGGGAGAGTAAAACTGTTTTTT,NA,TRBD1,TRBV19,TRBJ1-4
CASSQARDPRGYTF,TGCGCCAGCAGCCAAGCCCGGGATCCCCGTGGCTACACCTTC,once,NA,TRBV4-1,TRBJ1-2
CASSPPGSGANVLTF,TGTGCCAGCAGTCCCCCAGGATCTGGGGCCAACGTCCTGACTTTC,NA,NA,TRBV28,TRBJ2-6
CSVEVFDRGYGYTF,TGCAGCGTTGAAGTTTTTGACAGGGGCTATGGCTACACCTTC,NA,TRBD1,TRBV29-1,TRBJ1-2
CAISDWQNEQYF,TGTGCCATCAGTGATTGGCAGAACGAGCAGTACTTC,NA,NA,TRBV10-3,TRBJ2-7
CASSTGTSGGLGEQFF,TGTGCCAGCAGCACCGGGACTAGCGGGGGGTTGGGTGAGCAGTTCTTC,once,TRBD2,TRBV5-6,TRBJ2-1
CASSESDSAHQPQHF,TGTGCCAGCAGTGAATCGGACAGCGCACATCAGCCCCAGCATTTT,medium-sized,NA,TRBV6-4,TRBJ1-5
CASSVEGQGQDTQYF,TGTGCCAGCAGCGTAGAGGGACAGGGTCAAGATACGCAGTATTTT,NA,TRBD1,TRBV9,TRBJ2-3
CASSVETSGSGEQYF,TGTGCCAGCAGCGTAGAGACTAGCGGGAGTGGCGAGCAGTACTTC,NA,TRBD2,TRBV9,TRBJ2-7
CASSYRPRDTQYF,TGTGCCAGCAGTTACCGTCCCCGGGATACGCAGTATTTT,once,NA,TRBV6-5,TRBJ2-3
CASSLERSGGGYNEQFF,TGTGCCAGCAGCCTCGAAAGGAGCGGGGGGGGTTACAATGAGCAGTTCTTC,NA,TRBD2,TRBV4-2,TRBJ2-1
CASSLQSATNEKLFF,TGCGCCAGCAGCTTGCAGTCTGCAACTAATGAAAAACTGTTTTTT,NA,NA,TRBV5-1,TRBJ1-4
CASKDGGASGEQYF,TGTGCCAGTAAGGACGGGGGGGCGTCCGGCGAGCAGTACTTC,NA,TRBD2,TRBV19,TRBJ2-7
CASTLAPTSTDTQYF,TGTGCCAGCACCTTAGCGCCTACTAGCACAGATACGCAGTATTTT,NA,NA,TRBV6-1,TRBJ2-3
CASSDGAYGYTF,TGTGCCAGTAGTGACGGAGCCTATGGCTACACCTTC,NA,NA,TRBV19,TRBJ1-2
CASRNSGASTDTQYF,TGTGCCAGCAGAAATAGCGGGGCTAGCACAGATACGCAGTATTTT,NA,TRBD2,TRBV6-5,TRBJ2-3
CASSQNGLGRNEQFF,TGCGCCAGCAGCCAAAATGGACTAGGCCGCAATGAGCAGTTCTTC,few,TRBD2,TRBV4-1,TRBJ2-1
CASSLTKLEQYF,TGTGCCAGCAGCTTGACAAAGCTCGAGCAGTACTTC,NA,NA,TRBV7-2,TRBJ2-7
CASSQGQGYYNEQFF,TGTGCCAGCAGCCAAGGACAGGGGTACTACAATGAGCAGTTCTTC,NA,TRBD1,TRBV4-2,TRBJ2-1
CASSRRTGTPYEQYF,TGCGCCAGCAGCCGAAGAACAGGTACGCCCTACGAGCAGTACTTC,NA,NA,TRBV4-1,TRBJ2-7